This T cell receptor (beta chain) was profiled in a study of cytomegalovirus exposure and HLA in healthy donors. Worth noting for this clone: What it recognizes is unknown.

General study points: Cytomegalovirus-associated TCR beta chains were listed, numbering 164. Some public TCRs appeared in many individuals, while most sequences were rare.

V gave up 2 bases and J gave up 4 bases, with 11 bases separating them. The CDR3 consists of 14 residues. Per germline, CDR1 LNHDA and CDR2 SQIVND (reference sequence). PCR used 60 Vbeta primers and 13 Jbeta primers. Profiled with immunoSEQ multiplex PCR; TCRdb holds only in-frame clones, not every one. Here the sample table reports around 100,000 clones. Sequencing was carried out using PBMCs. V usage is TRBV19 and J usage is TRBJ1-2, with D possibly being TRBD1 (5 bases). The origin of this receptor is a man aged 45 to 65 in good health and CMV-seronegative. The CDR3 spells CASSILQGPYGYTF. CDR3 nucleotides: TGTGCCAGTAGTATACTCCAGGGCCCCTATGGCTACACCTTC.